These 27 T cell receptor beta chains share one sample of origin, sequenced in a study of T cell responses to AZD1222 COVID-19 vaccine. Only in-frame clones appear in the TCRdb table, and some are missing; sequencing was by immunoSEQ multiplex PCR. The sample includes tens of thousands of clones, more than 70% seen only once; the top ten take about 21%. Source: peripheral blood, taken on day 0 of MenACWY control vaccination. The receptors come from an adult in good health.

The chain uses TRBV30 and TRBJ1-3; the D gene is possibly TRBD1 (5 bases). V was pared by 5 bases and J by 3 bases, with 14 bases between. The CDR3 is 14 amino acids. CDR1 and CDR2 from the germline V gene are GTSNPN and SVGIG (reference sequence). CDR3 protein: CAWGSGGGGNTIYF. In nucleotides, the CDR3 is TGTGCCTGGGGGTCGGGGGGAGGTGGAAACACCATATATTTT. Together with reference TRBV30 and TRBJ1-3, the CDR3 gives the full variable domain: SQTIHQWPATLVQPVGSPLSLECTVEGTSNPNLYWYRQAAGRGLQLLFYSVGIGQISSEVPQNLSASRPQDRQFILSSKKLLLSDSGFYLCAWGSGGGGNTIYFGEGSWLTVV.

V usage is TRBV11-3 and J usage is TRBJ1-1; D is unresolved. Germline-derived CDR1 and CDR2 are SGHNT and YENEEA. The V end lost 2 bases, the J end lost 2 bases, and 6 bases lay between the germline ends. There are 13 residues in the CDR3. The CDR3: CASSLNRNTEAFF. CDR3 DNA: TGTGCCAGCAGCTTAAACCGCAACACTGAAGCTTTCTTT.

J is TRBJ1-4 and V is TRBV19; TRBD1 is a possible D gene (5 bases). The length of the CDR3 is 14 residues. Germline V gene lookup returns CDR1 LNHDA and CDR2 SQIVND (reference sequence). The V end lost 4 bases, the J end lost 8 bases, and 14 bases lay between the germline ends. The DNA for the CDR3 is TGTGCCAGTAGTAGGTGGCAGGGAGAAGAAAAACTGTTTTTT. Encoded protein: CASSRWQGEEKLFF. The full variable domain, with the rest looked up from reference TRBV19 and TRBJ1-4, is DGGITQSPKYLFRKEGQNVTLSCEQNLNHDAMYWYRQDPGQGLRLIYYSQIVNDFQKGDIAEGYSVSREKKESFPLTVTSAQKNPTAFYLCASSRWQGEEKLFFGSGTQLSVL.

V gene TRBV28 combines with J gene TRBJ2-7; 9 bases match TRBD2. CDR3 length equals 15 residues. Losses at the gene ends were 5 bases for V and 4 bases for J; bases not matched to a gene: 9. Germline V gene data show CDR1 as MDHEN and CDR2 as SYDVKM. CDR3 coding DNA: TGTGCCAGCAGTACCCCGGGACTAGCTAGGTACGAGCAGTACTTC. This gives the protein CASSTPGLARYEQYF.

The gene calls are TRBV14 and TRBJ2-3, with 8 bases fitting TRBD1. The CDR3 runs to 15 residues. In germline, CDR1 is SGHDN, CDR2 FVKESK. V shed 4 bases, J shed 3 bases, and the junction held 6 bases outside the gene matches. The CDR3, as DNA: TGTGCCAGCAGCCGCTGGACAGGGATAACAGATACGCAGTATTTT. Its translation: CASSRWTGITDTQYF.

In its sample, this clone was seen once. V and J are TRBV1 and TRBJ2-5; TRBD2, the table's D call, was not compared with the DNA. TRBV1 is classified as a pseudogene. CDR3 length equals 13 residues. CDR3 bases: TGCACCAGCAGCCAAGAGACGGGAGAGACCCAGTACTTC. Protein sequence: CTSSQETGETQYF.

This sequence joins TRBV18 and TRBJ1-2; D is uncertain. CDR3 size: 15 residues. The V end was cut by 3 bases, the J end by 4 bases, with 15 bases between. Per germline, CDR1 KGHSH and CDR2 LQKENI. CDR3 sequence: CASSPGADWGYGYTF. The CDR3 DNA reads TGTGCCAGCTCACCCGGAGCGGATTGGGGCTATGGCTACACCTTC. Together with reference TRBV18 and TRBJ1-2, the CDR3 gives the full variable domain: NAGVMQNPRHLVRRRGQEARLRCSPMKGHSHVYWYRQLPEEGLKFMVYLQKENIIDESGMPKERFSAEFPKEGPSILRIQQVVRGDSAAYFCASSPGADWGYGYTFGSGTRLTVV.

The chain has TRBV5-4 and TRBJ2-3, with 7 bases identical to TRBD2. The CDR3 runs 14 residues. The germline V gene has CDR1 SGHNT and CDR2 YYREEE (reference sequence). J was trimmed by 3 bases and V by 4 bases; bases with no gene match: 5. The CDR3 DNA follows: TGTGCCAGCAGCCCCAGCGGGAATACAGATACGCAGTATTTT. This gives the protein CASSPSGNTDTQYF.

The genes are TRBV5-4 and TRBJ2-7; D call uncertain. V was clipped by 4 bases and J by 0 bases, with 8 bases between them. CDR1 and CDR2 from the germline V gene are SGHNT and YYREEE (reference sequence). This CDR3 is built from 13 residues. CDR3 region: CASSPRSSYEQYF. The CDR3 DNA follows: TGTGCCAGCAGCCCCAGGAGCTCCTACGAGCAGTACTTC.

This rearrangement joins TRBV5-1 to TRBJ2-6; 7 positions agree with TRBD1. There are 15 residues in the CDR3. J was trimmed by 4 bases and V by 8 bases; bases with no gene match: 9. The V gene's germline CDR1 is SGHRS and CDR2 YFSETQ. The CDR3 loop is CASNNRGQGANVLTF. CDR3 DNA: TGCGCCAGTAATAACAGGGGCCAAGGGGCCAACGTCCTGACTTTC.

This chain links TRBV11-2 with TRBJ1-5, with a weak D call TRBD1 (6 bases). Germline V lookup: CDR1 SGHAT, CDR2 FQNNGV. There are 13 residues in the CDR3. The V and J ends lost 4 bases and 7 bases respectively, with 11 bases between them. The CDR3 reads CASSWDMEQPQHF. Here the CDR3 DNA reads TGTGCCAGCAGCTGGGACATGGAACAGCCCCAGCATTTT.

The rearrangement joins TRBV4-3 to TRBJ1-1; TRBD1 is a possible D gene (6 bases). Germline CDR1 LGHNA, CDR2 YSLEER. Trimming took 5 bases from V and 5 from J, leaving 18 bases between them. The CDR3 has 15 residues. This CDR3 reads CASSLRVRGGTEAFF. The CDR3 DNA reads TGCGCCAGCAGCTTGCGAGTCAGGGGCGGAACTGAAGCTTTCTTT.

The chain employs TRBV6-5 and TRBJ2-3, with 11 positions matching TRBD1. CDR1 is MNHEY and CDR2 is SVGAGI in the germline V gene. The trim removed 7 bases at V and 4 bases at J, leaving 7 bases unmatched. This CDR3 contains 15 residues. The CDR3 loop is CASIGTGGYPDTQYF. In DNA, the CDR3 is TGTGCCAGCATAGGGACAGGGGGGTATCCAGATACGCAGTATTTT.

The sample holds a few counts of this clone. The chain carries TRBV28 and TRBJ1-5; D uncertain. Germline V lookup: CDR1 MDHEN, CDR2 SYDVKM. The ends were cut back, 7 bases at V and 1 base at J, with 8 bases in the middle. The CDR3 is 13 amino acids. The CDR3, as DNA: TGTGCCAGCAACGTGGGGAGCAATCAGCCCCAGCATTTT. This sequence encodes CASNVGSNQPQHF.

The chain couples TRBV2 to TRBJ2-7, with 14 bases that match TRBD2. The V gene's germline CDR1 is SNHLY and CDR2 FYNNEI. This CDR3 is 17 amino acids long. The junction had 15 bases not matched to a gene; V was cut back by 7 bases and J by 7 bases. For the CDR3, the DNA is TGTGCCAGCACTTTACGGACTAGCGGGAGGTCTGCGGGAGAGCAGTACTTC. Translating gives CASTLRTSGRSAGEQYF.

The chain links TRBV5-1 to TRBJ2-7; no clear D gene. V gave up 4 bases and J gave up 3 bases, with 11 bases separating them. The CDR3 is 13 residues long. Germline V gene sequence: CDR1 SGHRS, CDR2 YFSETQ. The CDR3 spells CASSDPPGYEQYF. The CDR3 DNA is TGCGCCAGCAGCGACCCACCAGGCTACGAGCAGTACTTC.

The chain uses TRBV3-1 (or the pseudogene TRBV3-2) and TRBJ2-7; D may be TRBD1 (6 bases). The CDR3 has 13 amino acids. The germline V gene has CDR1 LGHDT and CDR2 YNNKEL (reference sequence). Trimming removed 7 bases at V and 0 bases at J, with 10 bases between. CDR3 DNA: TGTGCCAGCACACAGGGTTTCTCCTACGAGCAGTACTTC. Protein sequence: CASTQGFSYEQYF.

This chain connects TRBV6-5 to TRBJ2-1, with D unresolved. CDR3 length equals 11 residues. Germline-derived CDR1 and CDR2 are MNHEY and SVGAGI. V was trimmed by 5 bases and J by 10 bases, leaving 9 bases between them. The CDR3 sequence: CASSHGREQFF. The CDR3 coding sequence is TGTGCCAGCAGTCATGGACGAGAGCAGTTCTTC.

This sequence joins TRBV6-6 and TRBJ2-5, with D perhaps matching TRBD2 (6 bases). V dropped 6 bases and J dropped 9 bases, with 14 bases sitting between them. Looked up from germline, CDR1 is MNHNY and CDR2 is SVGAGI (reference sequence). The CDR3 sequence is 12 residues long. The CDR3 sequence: CASRQDTGAQYF. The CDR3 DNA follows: TGTGCCAGCAGGCAAGACACGGGGGCCCAGTACTTC.

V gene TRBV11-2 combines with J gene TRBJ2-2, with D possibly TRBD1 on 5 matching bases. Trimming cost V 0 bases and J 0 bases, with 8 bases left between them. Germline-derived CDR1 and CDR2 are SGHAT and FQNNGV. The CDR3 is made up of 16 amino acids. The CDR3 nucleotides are TGTGCCAGCAGCTTAGAGGGGCGCTCGAACACCGGGGAGCTGTTTTTT. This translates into CASSLEGRSNTGELFF.

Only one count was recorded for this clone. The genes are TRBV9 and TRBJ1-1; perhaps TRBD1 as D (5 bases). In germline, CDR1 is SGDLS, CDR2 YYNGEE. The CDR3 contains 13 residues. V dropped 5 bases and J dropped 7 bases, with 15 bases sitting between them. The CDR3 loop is CASSLARDGEAFF. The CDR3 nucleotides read TGTGCCAGCAGTCTCGCCCGGGACGGTGAAGCTTTCTTT.

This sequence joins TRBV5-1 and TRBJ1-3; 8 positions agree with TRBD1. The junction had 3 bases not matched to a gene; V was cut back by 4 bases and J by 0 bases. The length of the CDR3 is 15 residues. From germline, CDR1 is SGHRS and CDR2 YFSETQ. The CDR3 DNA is TGCGCCAGCAGCCCGGGACAGGACTCTGGAAACACCATATATTTT. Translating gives CASSPGQDSGNTIYF.

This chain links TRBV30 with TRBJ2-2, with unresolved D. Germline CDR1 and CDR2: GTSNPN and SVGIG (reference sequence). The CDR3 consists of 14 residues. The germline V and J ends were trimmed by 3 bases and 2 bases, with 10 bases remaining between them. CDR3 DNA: TGTGCCTGGAGCTTGGACCATAACACCGGGGAGCTGTTTTTT. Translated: CAWSLDHNTGELFF.

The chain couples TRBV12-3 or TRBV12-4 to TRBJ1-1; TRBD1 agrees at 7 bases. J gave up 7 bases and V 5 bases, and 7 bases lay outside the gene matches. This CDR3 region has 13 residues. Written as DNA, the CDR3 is TGTGCCAGCAGTCAGACAGGGCCCGGTGAAGCTTTCTTT. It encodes CASSQTGPGEAFF.

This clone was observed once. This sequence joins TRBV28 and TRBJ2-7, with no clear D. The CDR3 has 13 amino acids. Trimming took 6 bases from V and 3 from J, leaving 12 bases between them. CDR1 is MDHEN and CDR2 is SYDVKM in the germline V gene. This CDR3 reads CASRSENLYEQYF. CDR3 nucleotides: TGTGCCAGCAGGTCGGAGAACCTCTACGAGCAGTACTTC.

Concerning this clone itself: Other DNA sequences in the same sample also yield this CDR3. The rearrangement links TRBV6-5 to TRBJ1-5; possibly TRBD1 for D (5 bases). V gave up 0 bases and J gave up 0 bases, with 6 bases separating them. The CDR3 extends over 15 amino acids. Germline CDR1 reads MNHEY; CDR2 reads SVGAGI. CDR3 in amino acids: CASSYSQGSNQPQHF. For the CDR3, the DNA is TGTGCCAGCAGTTACTCGCAGGGTAGCAATCAGCCCCAGCATTTT.

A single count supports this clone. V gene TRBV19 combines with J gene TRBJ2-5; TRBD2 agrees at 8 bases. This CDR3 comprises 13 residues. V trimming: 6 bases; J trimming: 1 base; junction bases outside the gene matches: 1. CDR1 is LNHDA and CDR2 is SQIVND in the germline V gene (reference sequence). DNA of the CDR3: TGTGCCAGTAGCGGGAGGGTCCAAGAGACCCAGTACTTC. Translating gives CASSGRVQETQYF.